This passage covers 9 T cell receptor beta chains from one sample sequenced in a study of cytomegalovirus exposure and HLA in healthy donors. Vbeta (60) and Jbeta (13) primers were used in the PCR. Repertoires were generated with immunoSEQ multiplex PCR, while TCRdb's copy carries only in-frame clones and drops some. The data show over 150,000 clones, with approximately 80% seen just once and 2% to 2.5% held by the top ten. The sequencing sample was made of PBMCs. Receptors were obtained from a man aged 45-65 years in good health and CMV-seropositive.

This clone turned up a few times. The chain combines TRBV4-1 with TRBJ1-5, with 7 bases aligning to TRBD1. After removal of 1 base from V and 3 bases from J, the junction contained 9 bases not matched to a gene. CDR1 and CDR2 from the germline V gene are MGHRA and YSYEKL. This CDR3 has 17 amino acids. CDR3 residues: CASSQASTGVDNQPQHF. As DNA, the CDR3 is TGCGCCAGCAGCCAAGCCTCCACAGGGGTCGACAATCAGCCCCAGCATTTT.

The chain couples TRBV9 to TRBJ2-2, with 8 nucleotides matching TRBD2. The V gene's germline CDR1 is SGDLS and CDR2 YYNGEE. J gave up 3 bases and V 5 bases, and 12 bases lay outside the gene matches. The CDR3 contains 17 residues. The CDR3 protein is CASRDGVGGADTGELFF. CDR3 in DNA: TGTGCCAGCAGGGATGGGGTCGGGGGGGCCGACACCGGGGAGCTGTTTTTT.

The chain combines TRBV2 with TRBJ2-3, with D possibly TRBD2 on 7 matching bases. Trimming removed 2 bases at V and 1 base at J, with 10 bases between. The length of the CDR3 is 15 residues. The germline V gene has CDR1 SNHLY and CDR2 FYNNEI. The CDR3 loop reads CASSERGGGTDTQYF. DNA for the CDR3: TGTGCCAGCAGTGAAAGGGGGGGCGGCACAGATACGCAGTATTTT.

As DNA, the CDR3 is TGTGCCAGCTCAACACAGCGTGATACGCAGTATTTT. Its translation is CASSTQRDTQYF. V is TRBV18 and J is TRBJ2-3; D ambiguous. Trimming stripped 5 bases from V and 6 bases from J, with 9 bases between. The germline V gene has CDR1 KGHSH and CDR2 LQKENI. The CDR3 extends over 12 amino acids.

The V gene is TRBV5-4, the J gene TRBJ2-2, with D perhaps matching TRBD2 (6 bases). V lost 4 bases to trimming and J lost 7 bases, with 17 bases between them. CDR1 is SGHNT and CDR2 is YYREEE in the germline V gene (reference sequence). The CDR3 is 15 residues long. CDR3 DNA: TGTGCCAGCAGCCCGGGGGTGGGGATTGGCGGGGAGCTGTTTTTT. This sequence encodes CASSPGVGIGGELFF.

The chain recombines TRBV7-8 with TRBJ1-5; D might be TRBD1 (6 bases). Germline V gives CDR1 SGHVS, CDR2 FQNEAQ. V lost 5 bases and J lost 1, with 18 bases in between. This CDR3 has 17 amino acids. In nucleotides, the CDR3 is TGTGCCAGCAGCCCCTGGGAGGGGGGACAAAGCAATCAGCCCCAGCATTTT. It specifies CASSPWEGGQSNQPQHF.

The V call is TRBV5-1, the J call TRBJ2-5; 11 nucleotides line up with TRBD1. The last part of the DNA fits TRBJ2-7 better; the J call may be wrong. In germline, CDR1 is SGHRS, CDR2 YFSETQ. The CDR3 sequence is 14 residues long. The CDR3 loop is CASRPGQGVNEQYF. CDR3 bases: TGCGCCAGCAGACCGGGACAGGGGGTCAACGAGCAGTACTTC.

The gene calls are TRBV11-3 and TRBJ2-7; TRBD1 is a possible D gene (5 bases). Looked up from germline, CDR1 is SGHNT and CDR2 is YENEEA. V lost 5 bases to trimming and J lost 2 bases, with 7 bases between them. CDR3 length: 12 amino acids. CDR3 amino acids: CASSRGPYEQYF. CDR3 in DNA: TGTGCCAGCAGCAGGGGTCCCTACGAGCAGTACTTC.

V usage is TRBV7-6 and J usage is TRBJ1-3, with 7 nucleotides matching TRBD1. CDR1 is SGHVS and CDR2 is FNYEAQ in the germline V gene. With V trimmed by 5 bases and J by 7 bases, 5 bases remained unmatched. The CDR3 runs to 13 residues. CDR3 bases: TGTGCCAGCAGCCAAGGCAGGGGGAACACCATATATTTT. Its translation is CASSQGRGNTIYF.